One sample yielded the 14 T cell receptor beta chains listed below, sequenced in a study of blood T cell repertoires in COVID-19. The table came from immunoSEQ multiplex PCR; TCRdb's copy has only in-frame clones and leaves some out. The data contain about 190,000 clones, 86% of them singletons. Sequencing was performed on peripheral blood. The source is a woman aged 25 to 39 with active or convalescent COVID-19.

The chain recombines TRBV25-1 with TRBJ2-1; TRBD2 aligns across 9 bases. V gave up 6 bases and J gave up 0 bases; unmatched junction bases: 3. CDR1 MGHDK and CDR2 SYGVNS come from the germline V gene. The CDR3 consists of 15 residues. The CDR3 DNA reads as TGTGCCAGCAGCCGCGGGGGGGGCTCCTACAATGAGCAGTTCTTC. It is translated as CASSRGGGSYNEQFF.

The CDR3 region is CASSETPGLGETQYF. The CDR3 DNA reads as TGTGCCAGCAGTGAAACCCCGGGACTAGGAGAGACCCAGTACTTC. This rearrangement joins TRBV6-1 to TRBJ2-5; 8 positions match TRBD2. V lost 2 bases to trimming and J lost 4 bases; unmatched junction nucleotides: 6. There are 15 residues in the CDR3. The germline V gene has CDR1 MNHNS and CDR2 SASEGT.

This chain connects TRBV4-2 to TRBJ1-6, with D unresolved. Germline assignment: CDR1 LGHNA and CDR2 YNFKEQ. The V end lost 0 bases, the J end lost 6 bases, and 18 bases lay between the germline ends. There are 18 residues in the CDR3. The CDR3 here is CASSQEPLASTSNSPLHF. CDR3 nucleotides: TGTGCCAGCAGCCAAGAGCCCCTGGCCAGTACCAGTAATTCACCCCTCCACTTT.

This chain uses TRBV12-3 or TRBV12-4 with TRBJ2-2, with D maybe TRBD1 (5 bases). Trimming removed 11 bases from V and 2 bases from J, with 12 bases in between. The CDR3 has 13 residues. This CDR3 reads CALRGGNTGELFF. DNA for the CDR3: TGTGCCCTTAGGGGCGGTAACACCGGGGAGCTGTTTTTT.

V is TRBV6-5 and J is TRBJ2-7; weak D call: TRBD2 (5 bases). The CDR3 runs to 15 residues. Germline V lookup: CDR1 MNHEY, CDR2 SVGAGI. Deletions cut 7 bases from V and 1 base from J, with 17 bases between. CDR3 coding DNA: TGTGCCAGCACTCCTAGAGGGCCCACGTCCTACGAGCAGTACTTC. It specifies CASTPRGPTSYEQYF.

V and J are TRBV19 and TRBJ2-1; 7 nucleotides line up with TRBD2. With V trimmed by 7 bases and J by 7 bases, 7 bases remained unmatched. CDR3 size: 13 residues. Germline V gene sequence: CDR1 LNHDA, CDR2 SQIVND (reference sequence). For the CDR3, the DNA is TGTGCCAGTACCCCCTCAGCGGGAAATGAGCAGTTCTTC. Translation gives CASTPSAGNEQFF.

Only one count was recorded for this clone. The CDR3 DNA reads as TGTGCCAGCAGCCCGCCAGGGGTGGCTAACTATGGCTACACCTTC. Its translation: CASSPPGVANYGYTF. V and J are TRBV7-9 and TRBJ1-2; a weak D match, TRBD1 (6 bases). With 5 bases removed from V and 0 bases from J, the gap between germline ends came to 13 bases. Germline V gives CDR1 SEHNR, CDR2 FQNEAQ (reference sequence). This CDR3 is 15 amino acids long.

The chain joins TRBV29-1 to TRBJ2-7, with D possibly matching TRBD1 (6 bases). Germline CDR1 is SQVTM and CDR2 is ANQGSEA. V lost 7 bases and J lost 3, with 10 bases in between. The CDR3 totals 11 residues. The CDR3 sequence is CSGGQYYEQYF. CDR3 nucleotides: TGCAGCGGTGGACAGTACTACGAGCAGTACTTC.

The rearrangement links TRBV5-1 to TRBJ1-1; the D is unclear. Per germline, CDR1 SGHRS and CDR2 YFSETQ. V was pared by 3 bases and J by 5 bases, with 11 bases between. The CDR3 covers 13 residues. In nucleotides, the CDR3 is TGCGCCAGCAGCTGGTCCATGGAGACTGAAGCTTTCTTT. It encodes CASSWSMETEAFF.

This rearrangement joins TRBV15 to TRBJ1-5; 7 bases match TRBD1. The CDR3 length is 16 residues. The germline CDR1 and CDR2 sequences are LNHNV and YYDKDF (reference sequence). The V segment lost 5 bases and the J segment 3 bases; nucleotides outside the gene matches: 10. CDR3 DNA sequence: TGTGCCACCAGCCGGTACAGGGGACCAGACAATCAGCCCCAGCATTTT. It codes for CATSRYRGPDNQPQHF.

The chain combines TRBV3-1 (or the pseudogene TRBV3-2) with TRBJ2-7, with D possibly being TRBD2 (5 bases). Between the trimmed V and J ends, which lost 6 bases and 7 bases, there was a span of 10 bases. The CDR3 consists of 11 residues. Germline V gives CDR1 LGHDT, CDR2 YNNKEL (reference sequence). The CDR3: CASRGLAEQYF. DNA of the CDR3: TGTGCCAGCAGGGGTCTAGCTGAGCAGTACTTC.

The chain is built from TRBV21-1 and TRBJ2-7; the table's D call of TRBD1 was not tested on the DNA. TRBV21-1 is labeled a pseudogene. The CDR3 loop spans 16 amino acids. CDR3 nucleotides: TGTGCCAGCCGACCCTCGGATTGCAGGGAACAGGGCGAGCAGTACTTC. It translates to CASRPSDCREQGEQYF.

The chain joins TRBV27 to TRBJ2-3; 9 nucleotides match TRBD1. Germline loops: CDR1 MNHEY, CDR2 SMNVEV (reference sequence). The J segment lost 3 bases and the V segment lost 5 bases, leaving 9 bases of the junction unmatched. This CDR3 has 16 residues. The chain's CDR3 is CASSPSDRGGTDTQYF. In nucleotides, the CDR3 is TGTGCCAGCAGTCCCTCGGACAGGGGTGGGACAGATACGCAGTATTTT.

The V gene is TRBV25-1, the J gene TRBJ2-1, with 7 bases that match TRBD2. Per germline, CDR1 MGHDK and CDR2 SYGVNS. V was clipped by 5 bases and J by 6 bases; unmatched bases: 7. This CDR3 comprises 14 residues. The CDR3 here is CASSSFGEGNEQFF. In DNA form, the CDR3 reads TGTGCCAGCAGTTCTTTCGGGGAGGGCAATGAGCAGTTCTTC.